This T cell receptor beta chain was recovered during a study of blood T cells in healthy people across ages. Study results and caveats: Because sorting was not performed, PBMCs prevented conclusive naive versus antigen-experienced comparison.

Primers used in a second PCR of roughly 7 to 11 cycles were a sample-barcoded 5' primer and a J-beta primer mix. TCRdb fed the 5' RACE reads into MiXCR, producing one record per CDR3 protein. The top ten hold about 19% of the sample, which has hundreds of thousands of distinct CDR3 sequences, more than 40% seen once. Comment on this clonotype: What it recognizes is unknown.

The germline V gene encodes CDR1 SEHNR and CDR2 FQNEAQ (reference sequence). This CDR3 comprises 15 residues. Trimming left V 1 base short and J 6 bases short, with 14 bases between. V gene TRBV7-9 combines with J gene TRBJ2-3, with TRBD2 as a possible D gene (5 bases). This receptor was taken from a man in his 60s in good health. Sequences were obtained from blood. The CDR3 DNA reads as TGTGCCAGCAGCTTAGGCCTTGGAGGAGCGGATACGCAGTATTTT. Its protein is CASSLGLGGADTQYF.